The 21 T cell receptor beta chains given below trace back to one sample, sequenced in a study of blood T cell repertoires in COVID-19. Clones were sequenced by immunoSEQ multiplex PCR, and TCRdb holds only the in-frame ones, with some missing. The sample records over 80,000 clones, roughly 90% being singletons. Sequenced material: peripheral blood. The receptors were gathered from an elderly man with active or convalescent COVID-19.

As DNA, the CDR3 is TGTGCCAGCAGCTCGGGAGGCGGGAGTAACTATGGCTACACCTTC. This gives the protein CASSSGGGSNYGYTF. The chain joins TRBV11-2 to TRBJ1-2; D is uncertain. V gave up 4 bases and J gave up 1 base, with 13 bases separating them. This CDR3 is 15 amino acids long. The V gene's germline CDR1 is SGHAT and CDR2 FQNNGV.

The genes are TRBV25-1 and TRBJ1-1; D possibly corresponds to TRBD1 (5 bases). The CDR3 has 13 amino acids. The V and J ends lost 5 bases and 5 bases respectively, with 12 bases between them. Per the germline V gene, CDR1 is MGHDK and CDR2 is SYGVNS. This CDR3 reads CASSRQSQTEAFF. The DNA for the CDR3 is TGTGCCAGCAGTAGACAGTCTCAAACTGAAGCTTTCTTT. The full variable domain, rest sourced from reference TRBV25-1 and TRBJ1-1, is EADIYQTPRYLVIGTGKKITLECSQTMGHDKMYWYQQDPGMELHLIHYSYGVNSTEKGDLSSESTVSRIRTEHFPLTLESARPSHTSQYLCASSRQSQTEAFFGQGTRLTVV.

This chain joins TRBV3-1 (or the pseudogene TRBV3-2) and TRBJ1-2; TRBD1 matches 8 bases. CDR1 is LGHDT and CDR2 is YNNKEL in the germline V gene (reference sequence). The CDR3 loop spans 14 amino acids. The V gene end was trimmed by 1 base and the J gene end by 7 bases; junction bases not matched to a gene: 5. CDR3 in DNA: TGTGCCAGCAGCCAAGCATCAGGGGGCTCTGGCTACACCTTC. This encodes CASSQASGGSGYTF.

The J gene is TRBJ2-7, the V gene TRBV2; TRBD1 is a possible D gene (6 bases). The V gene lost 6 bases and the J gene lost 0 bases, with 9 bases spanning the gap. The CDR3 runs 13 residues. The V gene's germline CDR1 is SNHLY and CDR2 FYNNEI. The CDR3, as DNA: TGTGCCAGCAGAGTAGGGGGCTCCTACGAGCAGTACTTC. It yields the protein CASRVGGSYEQYF.

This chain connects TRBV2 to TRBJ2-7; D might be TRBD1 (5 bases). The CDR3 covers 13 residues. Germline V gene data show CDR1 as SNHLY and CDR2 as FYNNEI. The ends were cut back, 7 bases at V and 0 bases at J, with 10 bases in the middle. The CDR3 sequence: CASNPQASYEQYF. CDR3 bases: TGTGCCAGCAACCCACAGGCCTCCTACGAGCAGTACTTC.

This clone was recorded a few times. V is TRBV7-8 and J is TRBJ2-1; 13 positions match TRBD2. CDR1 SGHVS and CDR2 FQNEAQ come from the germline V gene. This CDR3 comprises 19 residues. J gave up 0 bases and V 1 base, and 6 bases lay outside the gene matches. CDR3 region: CASSLGTSGRAISYNEQFF. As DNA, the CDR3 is TGTGCCAGCAGCTTAGGTACTAGCGGGAGGGCCATCTCCTACAATGAGCAGTTCTTC.

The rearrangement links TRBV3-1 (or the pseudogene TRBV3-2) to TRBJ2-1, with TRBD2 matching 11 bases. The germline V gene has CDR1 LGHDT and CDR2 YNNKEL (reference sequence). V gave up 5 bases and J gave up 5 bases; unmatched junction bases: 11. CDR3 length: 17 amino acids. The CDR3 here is CASSADLSGRADNEQFF. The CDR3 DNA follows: TGTGCCAGCAGCGCTGACCTTAGCGGGAGGGCCGACAATGAGCAGTTCTTC.

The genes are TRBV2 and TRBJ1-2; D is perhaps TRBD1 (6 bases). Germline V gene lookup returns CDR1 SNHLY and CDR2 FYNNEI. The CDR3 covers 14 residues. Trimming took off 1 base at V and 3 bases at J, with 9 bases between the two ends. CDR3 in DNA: TGTGCCAGCAGTGAAGAGGACAGATACTATGGCTACACCTTC. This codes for CASSEEDRYYGYTF.

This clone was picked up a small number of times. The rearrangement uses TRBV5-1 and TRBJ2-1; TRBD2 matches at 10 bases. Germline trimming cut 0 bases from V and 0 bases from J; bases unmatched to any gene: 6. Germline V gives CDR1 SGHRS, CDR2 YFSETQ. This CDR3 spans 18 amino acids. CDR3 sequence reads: CASSLAMASGSSYNEQFF. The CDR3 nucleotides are TGCGCCAGCAGCTTGGCGATGGCTAGCGGGAGCTCCTACAATGAGCAGTTCTTC.

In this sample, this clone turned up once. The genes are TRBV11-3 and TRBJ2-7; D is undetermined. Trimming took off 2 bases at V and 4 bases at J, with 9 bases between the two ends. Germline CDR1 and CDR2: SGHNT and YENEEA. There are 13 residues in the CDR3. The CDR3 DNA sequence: TGTGCCAGCAGCTTATCCCTAAATTACGAGCAGTACTTC. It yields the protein CASSLSLNYEQYF.

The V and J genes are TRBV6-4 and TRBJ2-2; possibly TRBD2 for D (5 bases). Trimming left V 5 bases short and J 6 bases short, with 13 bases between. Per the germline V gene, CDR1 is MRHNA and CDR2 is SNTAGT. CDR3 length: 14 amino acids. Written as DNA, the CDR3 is TGTGCCAGCAGTACCGGACTGGCAGCCGGGGAGCTGTTTTTT. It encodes CASSTGLAAGELFF.

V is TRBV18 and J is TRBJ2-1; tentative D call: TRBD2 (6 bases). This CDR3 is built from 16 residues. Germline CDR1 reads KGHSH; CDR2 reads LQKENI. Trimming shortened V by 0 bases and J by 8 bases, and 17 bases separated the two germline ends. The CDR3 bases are TGTGCCAGCTCACCACCCTCCCGGGACTTCATCGATGAGCAGTTCTTC. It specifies CASSPPSRDFIDEQFF. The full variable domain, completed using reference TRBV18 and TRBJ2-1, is NAGVMQNPRHLVRRRGQEARLRCSPMKGHSHVYWYRQLPEEGLKFMVYLQKENIIDESGMPKERFSAEFPKEGPSILRIQQVVRGDSAAYFCASSPPSRDFIDEQFFGPGTRLTVL.

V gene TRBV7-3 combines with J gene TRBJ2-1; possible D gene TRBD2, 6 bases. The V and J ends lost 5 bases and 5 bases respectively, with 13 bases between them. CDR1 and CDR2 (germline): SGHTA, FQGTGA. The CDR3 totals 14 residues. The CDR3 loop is CASSATGGNNEQFF. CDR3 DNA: TGTGCCAGCAGCGCCACCGGGGGAAACAATGAGCAGTTCTTC.

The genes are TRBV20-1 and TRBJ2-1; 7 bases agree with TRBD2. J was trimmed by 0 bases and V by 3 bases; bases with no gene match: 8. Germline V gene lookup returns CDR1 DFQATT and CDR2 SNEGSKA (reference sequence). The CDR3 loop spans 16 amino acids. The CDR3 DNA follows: TGCAGTGCTAGTGTGCCTAGCGGAGGCTCCTACAATGAGCAGTTCTTC. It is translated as CSASVPSGGSYNEQFF.

In DNA form, the CDR3 reads TGTGCCAGCACCCAGGGTTACACTGAAGCTTTCTTT. Translating gives CASTQGYTEAFF. The V gene is TRBV12-3 or TRBV12-4, the J gene TRBJ1-1, with D maybe TRBD1 (5 bases). V gave up 7 bases and J gave up 3 bases, with 9 bases separating them. CDR3 length equals 12 residues.

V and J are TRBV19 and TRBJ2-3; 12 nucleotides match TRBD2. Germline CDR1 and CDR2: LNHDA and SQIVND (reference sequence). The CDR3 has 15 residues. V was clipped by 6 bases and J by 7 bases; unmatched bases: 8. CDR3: CASRSLAGGPHTQYF. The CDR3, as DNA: TGTGCCAGTAGATCACTAGCGGGAGGCCCTCATACGCAGTATTTT.

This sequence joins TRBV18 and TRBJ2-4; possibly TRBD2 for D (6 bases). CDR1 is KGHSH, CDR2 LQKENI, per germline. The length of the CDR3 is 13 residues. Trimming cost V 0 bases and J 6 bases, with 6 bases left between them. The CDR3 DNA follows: TGTGCCAGCTCACCACCGGGGGGAAACATTCAGTACTTC. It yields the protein CASSPPGGNIQYF.

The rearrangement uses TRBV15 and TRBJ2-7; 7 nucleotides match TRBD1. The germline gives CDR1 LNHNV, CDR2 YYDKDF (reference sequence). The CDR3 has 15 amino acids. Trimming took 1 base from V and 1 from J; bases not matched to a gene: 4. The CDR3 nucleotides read TGTGCCACCAGCAGAGGTGGGACAGCGTCCTACGAGCAGTACTTC. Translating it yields CATSRGGTASYEQYF.

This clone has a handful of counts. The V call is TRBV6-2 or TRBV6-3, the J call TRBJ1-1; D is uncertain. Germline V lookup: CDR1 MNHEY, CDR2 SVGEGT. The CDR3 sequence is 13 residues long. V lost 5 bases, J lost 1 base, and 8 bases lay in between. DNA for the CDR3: TGTGCCAGCAGTACAAGTCAGAACACTGAAGCTTTCTTT. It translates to CASSTSQNTEAFF.

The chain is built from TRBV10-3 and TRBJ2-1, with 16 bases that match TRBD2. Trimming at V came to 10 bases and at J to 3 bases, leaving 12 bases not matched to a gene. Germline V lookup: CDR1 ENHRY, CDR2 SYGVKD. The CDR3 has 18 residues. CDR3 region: CATSGTSGRAGIYNEQFF. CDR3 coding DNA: TGTGCCACTAGTGGGACTAGCGGGAGGGCCGGCATCTACAATGAGCAGTTCTTC.

The DNA of the CDR3 is TGTGCCAGCTCACAAAACACAGGGGTGTACACTGAAGCTTTCTTT. Translation: CASSQNTGVYTEAFF. This chain uses TRBV18 with TRBJ1-1; TRBD1 agrees at 7 bases. The CDR3 is made up of 15 amino acids. The germline gives CDR1 KGHSH, CDR2 LQKENI. V was pared by 4 bases and J by 3 bases, with 8 bases of the junction left unmatched.